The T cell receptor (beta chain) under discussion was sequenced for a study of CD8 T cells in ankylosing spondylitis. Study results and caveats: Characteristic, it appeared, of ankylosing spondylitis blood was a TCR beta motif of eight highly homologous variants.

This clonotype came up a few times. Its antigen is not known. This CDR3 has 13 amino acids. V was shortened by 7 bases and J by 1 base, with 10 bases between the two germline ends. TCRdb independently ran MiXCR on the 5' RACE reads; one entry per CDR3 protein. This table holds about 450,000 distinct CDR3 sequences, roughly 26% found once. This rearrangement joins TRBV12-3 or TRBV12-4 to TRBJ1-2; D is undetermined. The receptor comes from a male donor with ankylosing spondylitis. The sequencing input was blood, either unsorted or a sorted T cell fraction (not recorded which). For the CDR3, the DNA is TGTGCCAGCAAAAGGCAGAATAACTATGGCTACACCTTC. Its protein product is CASKRQNNYGYTF.